This TCR beta chain was identified during a study of PD-1 blockade in classical Hodgkin lymphoma. About the study: Treatment was intravenous nivolumab, 3 mg/kg every 2 weeks, until progression. Points from the study as a whole: TCR diversity in CD4+, not CD8+, cells rose significantly by C4D1.

Repertoires were generated with immunoSEQ multiplex PCR, while TCRdb's copy carries only in-frame clones and drops some. The sample contains 31,000 or so clones, roughly four fifths of which appear only once. This clone has just one count. Its specificity is not known. Trimming at V came to 7 bases and at J to 7 bases, leaving 5 bases not matched to a gene. CDR1 SNHLY and CDR2 FYNNEI come from the germline V gene. CDR3 length equals 13 residues. Time point in this sample: cycle 4 day 1 (C4D1), after 5 to 7 weeks of nivolumab. Every one of the patients relapsed after autologous stem cell transplantation (brentuximab vedotin exposure was variable).

This receptor was taken from a human donor with classical Hodgkin lymphoma. V usage is TRBV2 and J usage is TRBJ1-5; 9 bases match TRBD1. The sample was peripheral blood mononuclear cells (PBMCs), taken before the fourth cycle of nivolumab. CDR3 in DNA: TGTGCCAGCAATGAGGACAGGGGACAGCCCCAGCATTTT. It encodes CASNEDRGQPQHF.